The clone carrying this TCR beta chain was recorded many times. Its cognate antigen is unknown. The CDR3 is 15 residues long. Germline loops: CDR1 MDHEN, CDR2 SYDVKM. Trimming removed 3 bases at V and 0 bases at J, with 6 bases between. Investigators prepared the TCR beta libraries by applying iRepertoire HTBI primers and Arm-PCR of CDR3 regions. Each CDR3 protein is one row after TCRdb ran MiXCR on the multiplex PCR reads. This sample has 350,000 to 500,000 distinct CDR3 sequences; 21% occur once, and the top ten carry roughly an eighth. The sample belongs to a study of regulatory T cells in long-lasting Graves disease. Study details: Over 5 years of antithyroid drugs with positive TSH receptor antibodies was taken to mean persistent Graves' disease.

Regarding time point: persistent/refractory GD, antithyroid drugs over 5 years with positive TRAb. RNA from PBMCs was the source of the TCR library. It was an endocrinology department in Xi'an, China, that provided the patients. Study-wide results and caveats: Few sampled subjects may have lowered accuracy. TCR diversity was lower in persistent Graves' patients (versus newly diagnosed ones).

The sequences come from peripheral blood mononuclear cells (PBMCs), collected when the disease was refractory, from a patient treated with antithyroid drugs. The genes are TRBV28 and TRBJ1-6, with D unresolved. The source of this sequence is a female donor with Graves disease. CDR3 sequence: CASSFLSSYNSPLHF. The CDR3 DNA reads TGTGCCAGCAGTTTCCTAAGCTCCTATAATTCACCCCTCCACTTT.